Listed below are T cell receptor beta chains from one sample, sequenced in a study of OX40 agonist ivuxolimab in advanced cancers. Profiled with immunoSEQ multiplex PCR; TCRdb holds only in-frame clones, not every one. This table has 30,000 to 45,000 clones, under 85% appearing once. The sequencing here drew on CD4+ or CD8+ T cells sorted from blood, taken in a trial of the OX40 agonist ivuxolimab. The source is an adult with an advanced solid tumor such as melanoma, head and neck, liver or kidney cancer. CDR3s include the opening cysteine and the closing phenylalanine or tryptophan. Fields, in order: J gene, V gene, clone size, D gene, CDR3 protein, CDR3 DNA. The D gene is left open where the match is weak. Size tells how often a clone was seen (once, few, many) or the class of an expanded clone, and some rows leave it out.

j_gene: TRBJ2-7
v_gene: TRBV29-1
abundance: .
d_gene: .
CDR3aa: CSATRVTEQYF
CDR3nt: TGCAGCGCCACTCGGGTCACCGAGCAGTACTTC

j_gene: TRBJ1-2
v_gene: TRBV7-9
abundance: .
d_gene: .
CDR3aa: CASSPKDGQGQGYGYTF
CDR3nt: TGTGCCAGCAGCCCAAAAGACGGACAAGGGCAAGGCTATGGCTACACCTTC

j_gene: TRBJ2-3
v_gene: TRBV13
abundance: .
d_gene: .
CDR3aa: CASSPHSGASTDTQYF
CDR3nt: TGTGCCAGCAGCCCGCACTCCGGTGCTAGCACAGATACGCAGTATTTT

j_gene: TRBJ2-1
v_gene: TRBV11-2
abundance: .
d_gene: TRBD1
CDR3aa: CASSLDRTGGFNPYNEQFF
CDR3nt: TGTGCCAGCAGCTTAGATAGGACAGGGGGCTTCAACCCCTACAATGAGCAGTTCTTC

j_gene: TRBJ2-7
v_gene: TRBV10-3
abundance: .
d_gene: .
CDR3aa: CAISESTVLYEQYF
CDR3nt: TGTGCCATCAGTGAGTCGACGGTACTCTACGAGCAGTACTTC

j_gene: TRBJ2-5
v_gene: TRBV30
abundance: few
d_gene: TRBD2
CDR3aa: CAWMPTSGGKETQYF
CDR3nt: TGTGCCTGGATGCCGACTAGCGGGGGGAAAGAGACCCAGTACTTC

j_gene: TRBJ2-5
v_gene: TRBV6-6
abundance: .
d_gene: .
CDR3aa: CASRTISETQYF
CDR3nt: TGTGCCAGCAGGACAATAAGCGAGACCCAGTACTTC

j_gene: TRBJ1-5
v_gene: TRBV19
abundance: .
d_gene: .
CDR3aa: CASSKAYSNQPQHF
CDR3nt: TGTGCCAGTAGCAAGGCTTATAGCAATCAGCCCCAGCATTTT

j_gene: TRBJ2-7
v_gene: TRBV10-3
abundance: .
d_gene: .
CDR3aa: CAISDNYEQYF
CDR3nt: TGTGCCATCAGTGACAACTACGAGCAGTACTTC

j_gene: TRBJ2-1
v_gene: TRBV7-8
abundance: .
d_gene: TRBD2
CDR3aa: CASSLAVAGEQFF
CDR3nt: TGTGCCAGCAGCTTAGCGGTAGCGGGGGAGCAGTTCTTC

j_gene: TRBJ2-7
v_gene: TRBV27
abundance: .
d_gene: .
CDR3aa: CASANPGESREQYF
CDR3nt: TGTGCCAGCGCTAACCCAGGGGAAAGTCGCGAGCAGTACTTC

j_gene: TRBJ2-3
v_gene: TRBV6-1
abundance: .
d_gene: .
CDR3aa: CASSSITDTQYF
CDR3nt: TGTGCCAGCAGCTCCATCACAGATACGCAGTATTTT

j_gene: TRBJ1-1
v_gene: TRBV6-1
abundance: .
d_gene: .
CDR3aa: CASTPPGRIEAFF
CDR3nt: TGTGCCAGCACCCCTCCGGGACGGATTGAAGCTTTCTTT

j_gene: TRBJ2-7
v_gene: TRBV4-1
abundance: .
d_gene: TRBD2
CDR3aa: CASSRGGPSYEQYF
CDR3nt: TGCGCCAGCAGCCGCGGGGGACCCTCCTACGAGCAGTACTTC

j_gene: TRBJ1-1
v_gene: TRBV2
abundance: .
d_gene: TRBD1
CDR3aa: CASSEWQGATEAFF
CDR3nt: TGTGCCAGCAGTGAATGGCAGGGGGCCACTGAAGCTTTCTTT

j_gene: TRBJ2-5
v_gene: TRBV14
abundance: .
d_gene: TRBD2
CDR3aa: CASSPGLAGGKTQYF
CDR3nt: TGTGCCAGCAGCCCGGGACTAGCGGGGGGTAAGACCCAGTACTTC